This record concerns one T cell receptor beta chain sequence. These data belong to a study of Ad26.COV2.S vaccination and SARS-CoV-2 variants. The treatment denotes: around 19 received Ad26.COV2.S at low or high dose, single or two shots; roughly five received placebo; per-sample allocation not given. Day 63 following the first vaccine or placebo injection was when the samples were taken. TCRdb's copy holds only in-frame clones and misses some; the assay was immunoSEQ multiplex PCR. The data contain roughly 320,000 clones, about 86% of them singletons. The receptor was isolated from a person between 18 and 65 years old who received the Ad26.COV2.S COVID-19 vaccine or a placebo. The material sequenced was peripheral blood, taken in a trial of Ad26.COV2.S vaccine versus placebo.

CDR3 nucleotide sequence: TGCAGTGCTAGGCCGGTGGATACGCAGTATTTT. Its protein is CSARPVDTQYF. The chain couples TRBV20-1 to TRBJ2-3; no clear D gene. Germline CDR1 is DFQATT and CDR2 is SNEGSKA (reference sequence). The CDR3 runs 11 residues. V was trimmed by 3 bases and J by 6 bases, leaving 7 bases between them.